This TCR beta chain was observed in a study of glioma-infiltrating T cells (dated by TCRdb to 2016 to 2017). Notes on the research overall: Low-grade gliomas were represented by WHO grade II oligodendrogliomas or astrocytomas, and glioblastomas were represented by WHO grade IV tumors that were sampled at initial rather than recurrent diagnosis. Sequencing of TCR alpha- and beta-chain repertoires was performed on glioma tissue, on non-neoplastic brain tissue, and on matched peripheral blood mononuclear cells. The sequencing target for blood libraries was about 4- to 11-fold coverage of roughly 1 million peripheral T cells. To gauge divergence between tissue and blood T-cell populations, every tissue-infiltrating repertoire was compared against the peripheral blood repertoire from the same patient. Before surgery, glioma patients were given dexamethasone for six or fewer days. Three low-grade glioma patients, eight or nine primary glioblastoma patients and three non-glioma patients contributing non-neoplastic brain tissue were included in the paired cohort. What the research found in general, with its limitations: Group comparisons were based on small numbers of patients: three non-neoplastic, three low-grade glioma and eight or nine glioblastoma patients. In non-neoplastic patients, VJ-independent divergence between tissue and blood fell below expectation, whereas in all gliomas, and especially in low-grade gliomas, the divergence rose above expectation. A signature set of shared blood CDR3 motifs marked patients with low tissue-blood divergence and was depleted in highly divergent patients. Very few CDR3 sequences were shared between tissue and blood, attributed to high CDR3 diversity and limited sampling.

Taken from the germline V gene (reference sequence), the CDR1 and CDR2 loops are SEHNR and FQNEAQ. Germline trimming: 5 bases from V, 9 bases from J; junction bases outside gene matches: 10. The CDR3 holds 15 amino acids from the cysteine to the phenylalanine. Only the CDR3 DNA stays, 45 bases, in frame from base 1. The iRepertoire nested amplicon-rescue multiplex PCR (arm-PCR) platform was used to amplify TCR alpha and beta CDR3 regions from RNA. The input for one-step reverse transcription and amplification was roughly 95-400 ng of tissue mRNA or PBMC total RNA. Following bead purification, Illumina adapters were added through a secondary multiplex PCR, and the libraries were then gel-purified between 200 and 400 bp. The libraries contained internal 6-nucleotide barcodes that were used for demultiplexing. Libraries were sequenced on an Illumina MiSeq with 2x220 or 2x250 nucleotide paired-end reads. The source study handled its data this way. Paired reads were merged with FLASH 1.2.11 and aligned to the GRCh37 human genome with BWA-MEM before extracting TRA and TRB reads. For V and J assignment, an IMGT-derived reference of cassette sequences and CDR3 motifs that included pseudogenes was used. Reads were translated in three frames, and productive CDR3s were defined by a C…FGXG motif without stop codons. Clonotypes were defined as unique combinations of V-J cassette pair and CDR3 amino acid sequence. Filtering of reads was based on Hamming distance, with the threshold set by the sequence error rate of each sample in mapped regions. Using fastp trimming at Q25 and MiXCR clonotype assembly, TCRdb reanalyzed the public sequencing data and kept in-frame beta chains. Rows with one shared CDR3 protein collapse into an entry with the most common genes and DNA. TCRdb's processing, not the authors' own work, is the source of the V and J calls. For this sample there are approximately 400,000 distinct CDR3 sequences; 35% to 45% appear just once. The ten largest clones capture more than 10% of the sample.

As for this clonotype: Its antigen is not yet known. A read error may be the cause here, since a much bigger clone is one base away.

Surgical brain or tumor specimens were cryofrozen in liquid nitrogen immediately after resection, and peripheral blood cells were collected concurrently. This receptor was obtained from a human donor with low-grade glioma or glioblastoma, undergoing nonglioma brain surgery, or in good health (not recorded which). Sequenced sample: glioma tissue, nonneoplastic brain tissue, or PBMCs (not recorded which). Recombination connected TRBV7-9 to TRBJ2-1, with TRBD1 identical over 10 junction bases. CDR3 sequence: CASSIWDRGSSEQFF. At the DNA level, the sequence is TGTGCCAGCAGCATATGGGACAGGGGAAGTAGTGAGCAGTTCTTC.